Below, 14 T cell receptor beta chains from the same sample are listed, as sequenced in a study of blood T cell repertoires in COVID-19. The protocol was immunoSEQ multiplex PCR, while the TCRdb copy is restricted to in-frame clones and leaves out a portion. The table has roughly 440,000 clones, approximately 88% seen once. The material sequenced was peripheral blood. All receptors derive from a woman aged 45 to 65 with COVID-19, enrolled during active disease.

In its sample, this clone was seen a few times. The chain uses TRBV30 and TRBJ1-1; TRBD1 is a possible D gene (6 bases). This CDR3 region has 13 residues. Germline CDR1 and CDR2: GTSNPN and SVGIG (reference sequence). V lost 5 bases and J 1 base, leaving 11 bases between the germline ends. The CDR3 nucleotides are TGTGCCTGGGACAAACAGGGGAACACTGAAGCTTTCTTT. Translation: CAWDKQGNTEAFF.

The chain links TRBV6-1 to TRBJ1-5; D remains ambiguous. Germline V gene lookup returns CDR1 MNHNS and CDR2 SASEGT. The CDR3 length is 12 residues. Trimming removed 3 bases at V and 6 bases at J, with 6 bases between. CDR3 DNA sequence: TGTGCCAGCAGTGACGGGTCTCAGCCCCAGCATTTT. Amino acids: CASSDGSQPQHF.

The chain combines TRBV6-5 with TRBJ1-2; TRBD1 aligns across 7 bases. V lost 7 bases to trimming and J lost 3 bases; unmatched junction nucleotides: 5. The CDR3 sequence is 13 residues long. CDR1 is MNHEY, CDR2 SVGAGI, per germline. CDR3 sequence reads: CASKQGNDYGYTF. The CDR3 DNA sequence: TGTGCCAGCAAACAGGGGAACGACTATGGCTACACCTTC.

The chain employs TRBV5-1 and TRBJ1-1; D is uncertain. The germline V and J ends were trimmed by 4 bases and 1 base, with 11 bases remaining between them. Germline V gene sequence: CDR1 SGHRS, CDR2 YFSETQ. The CDR3 has 14 amino acids. DNA for the CDR3: TGCGCCAGCAGCGTGTCGGTTGAGAACACTGAAGCTTTCTTT. It is translated as CASSVSVENTEAFF.

This clone was observed a handful of times. The J gene is TRBJ1-4, the V gene TRBV5-1, with 10 bases matching TRBD1. Looked up from germline, CDR1 is SGHRS and CDR2 is YFSETQ. The CDR3 has 15 residues. V shed 0 bases, J shed 8 bases, and the junction held 4 bases outside the gene matches. The CDR3 DNA sequence: TGCGCCAGCAGCTTGGATGGGGACAGGGGAGAAAAACTGTTTTTT. Amino acid sequence: CASSLDGDRGEKLFF.

The chain has TRBV5-8 and TRBJ1-1; D is uncertain. In germline, CDR1 is SGHTS, CDR2 YDEGEE. V lost 1 base and J 0 bases, leaving 7 bases between the germline ends. The CDR3 loop spans 14 amino acids. CDR3 loop: CASSLIQLNTEAFF. Here the CDR3 DNA reads TGTGCCAGCAGCTTGATTCAGTTGAACACTGAAGCTTTCTTT. The full variable domain, in which reference TRBV5-8 and TRBJ1-1 provide the parts outside the CDR3, is EAGVTQSPTHLIKTRGQQATLRCSPISGHTSVYWYQQALGLGLQFLLWYDEGEERNRGNFPPRFSGRQFPNYSSELNVNALELEDSALYLCASSLIQLNTEAFFGQGTRLTVV.

The CDR3 loop is CASSLALPQEKLFF. The CDR3 DNA sequence: TGCGCCAGCAGCTTGGCCTTACCCCAGGAAAAACTGTTTTTT. The rearrangement joins TRBV5-1 to TRBJ1-4; D call uncertain. Germline CDR1 is SGHRS and CDR2 is YFSETQ. Trimming took off 0 bases at V and 8 bases at J, with 11 bases between the two ends. The CDR3 is 14 residues long.

The chain is built from TRBV4-2 and TRBJ1-2, with TRBD1 matching 9 bases. Germline-derived CDR1 and CDR2 are LGHNA and YNFKEQ. With 4 bases clipped from V and 2 bases from J, the junction kept 5 bases outside the gene matches. CDR3 length: 15 residues. The CDR3 DNA reads as TGTGCCAGCAGCCTCCGGACAGGGGAGAACTATGGCTACACCTTC. It encodes CASSLRTGENYGYTF.

CDR3 coding DNA: TGTGCCAGTAGGGTCCGGGGGGAGGAGACCCAGTACTTC. Translated, it gives CASRVRGEETQYF. The rearrangement links TRBV19 to TRBJ2-5; 7 positions agree with TRBD2. J gave up 5 bases and V 6 bases, and 6 bases lay outside the gene matches. Germline-derived CDR1 and CDR2 are LNHDA and SQIVND (reference sequence). This CDR3 comprises 13 residues.

V and J are TRBV19 and TRBJ1-2, with D perhaps TRBD1 (5 bases). CDR1 is LNHDA, CDR2 SQIVND, per germline (reference sequence). V was clipped by 3 bases and J by 6 bases, with 8 bases between them. The CDR3 is 12 residues long. Written as DNA, the CDR3 is TGTGCCAGTAGTATCCCAGGGAATGGCTACACCTTC. Residues: CASSIPGNGYTF.

This chain links TRBV5-6 with TRBJ1-3; TRBD1 agrees at 7 bases. The CDR3 has 14 amino acids. Germline CDR1 and CDR2: SGHDT and YYEEEE. The V and J ends lost 4 bases and 7 bases, in that order; junction bases with no gene match: 8. CDR3 nucleotides: TGTGCCAGCAGCCCATTGACAGGGACGAACACCATATATTTT. It encodes CASSPLTGTNTIYF. Filled out from reference TRBV5-6 and TRBJ1-3, the complete variable domain reads DAGVTQSPTHLIKTRGQQVTLRCSPKSGHDTVSWYQQALGQGPQFIFQYYEEEERQRGNFPDRFSGHQFPNYSSELNVNALLLGDSALYLCASSPLTGTNTIYFGEGSWLTVV.

This clone turned up a few times. The chain carries TRBV27 and TRBJ2-7; maybe TRBD2 (6 bases). Trimming removed 5 bases from V and 5 bases from J, with 19 bases in between. The CDR3 is 15 amino acids. Germline V gives CDR1 MNHEY, CDR2 SMNVEV (reference sequence). The CDR3 sequence: CASSTLGRGADEQYF. DNA of the CDR3: TGTGCCAGCAGTACGTTAGGGCGGGGAGCGGACGAGCAGTACTTC.

This clone has only a few counts. The chain couples TRBV6-6 to TRBJ2-7; 11 bases map to TRBD2. Germline V gene sequence: CDR1 MNHNY, CDR2 SVGAGI (reference sequence). J gave up 5 bases and V 2 bases, and 2 bases lay outside the gene matches. CDR3 length equals 14 residues. For the CDR3, the DNA is TGTGCCAGCAGTTACCCTAGCGGGGGGAACGAGCAGTACTTC. This translates into CASSYPSGGNEQYF.

The chain is built from TRBV5-1 and TRBJ2-6; a weak D match, TRBD1 (5 bases). The CDR3 totals 19 residues. Per the germline V gene, CDR1 is SGHRS and CDR2 is YFSETQ. V lost 3 bases and J lost 0, with 19 bases in between. The CDR3 protein is CASSSYQGLLSSGANVLTF. The CDR3 DNA reads as TGCGCCAGCAGCTCATACCAGGGTCTCCTTAGCTCTGGGGCCAACGTCCTGACTTTC.